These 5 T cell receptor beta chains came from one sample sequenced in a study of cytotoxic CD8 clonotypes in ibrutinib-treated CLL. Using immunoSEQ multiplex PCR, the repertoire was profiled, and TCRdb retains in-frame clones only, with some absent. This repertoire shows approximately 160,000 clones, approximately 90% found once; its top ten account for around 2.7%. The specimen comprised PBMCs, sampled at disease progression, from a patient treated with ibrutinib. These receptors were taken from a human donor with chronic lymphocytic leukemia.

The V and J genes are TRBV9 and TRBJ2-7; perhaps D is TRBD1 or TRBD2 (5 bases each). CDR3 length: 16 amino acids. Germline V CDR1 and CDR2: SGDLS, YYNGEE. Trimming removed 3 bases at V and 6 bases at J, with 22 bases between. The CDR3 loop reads CASSEVGVSVTAEQYF. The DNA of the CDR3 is TGTGCCAGCAGCGAGGTGGGGGTTAGCGTTACTGCCGAGCAGTACTTC. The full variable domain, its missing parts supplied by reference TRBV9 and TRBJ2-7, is DSGVTQTPKHLITATGQRVTLRCSPRSGDLSVYWYQQSLDQGLQFLIQYYNGEERAKGNILERFSAQQFPDLHSELNLSSLELGDSALYFCASSEVGVSVTAEQYFGPGTRLTVT.

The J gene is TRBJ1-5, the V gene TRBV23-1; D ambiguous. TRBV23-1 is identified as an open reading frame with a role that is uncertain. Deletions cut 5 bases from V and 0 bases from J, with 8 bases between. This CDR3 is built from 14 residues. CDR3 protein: CASSNGCSNQPQHF. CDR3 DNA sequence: TGCGCCAGCAGTAACGGGTGTAGCAATCAGCCCCAGCATTTT.

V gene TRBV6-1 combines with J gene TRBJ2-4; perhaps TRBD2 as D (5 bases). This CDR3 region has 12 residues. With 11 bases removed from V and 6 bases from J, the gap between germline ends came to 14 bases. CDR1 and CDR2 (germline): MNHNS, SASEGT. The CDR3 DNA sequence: TGTGCCGGCTCCTACGGACTAAACATTCAGTACTTC. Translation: CAGSYGLNIQYF.

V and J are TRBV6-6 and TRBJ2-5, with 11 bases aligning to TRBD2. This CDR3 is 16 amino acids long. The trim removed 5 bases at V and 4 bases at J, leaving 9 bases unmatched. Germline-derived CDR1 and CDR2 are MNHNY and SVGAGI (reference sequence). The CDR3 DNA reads TGTGCCAGCAGTCCCGGGGTTCTAGCGGGAGGAGAGACCCAGTACTTC. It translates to CASSPGVLAGGETQYF.

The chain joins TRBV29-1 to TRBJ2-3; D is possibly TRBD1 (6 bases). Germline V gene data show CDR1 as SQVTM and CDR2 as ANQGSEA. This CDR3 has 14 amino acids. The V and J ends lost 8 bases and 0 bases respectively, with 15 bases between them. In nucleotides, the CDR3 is TGCAGCTTCCACAGGGCTTTAAGCACAGATACGCAGTATTTT. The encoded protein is CSFHRALSTDTQYF.